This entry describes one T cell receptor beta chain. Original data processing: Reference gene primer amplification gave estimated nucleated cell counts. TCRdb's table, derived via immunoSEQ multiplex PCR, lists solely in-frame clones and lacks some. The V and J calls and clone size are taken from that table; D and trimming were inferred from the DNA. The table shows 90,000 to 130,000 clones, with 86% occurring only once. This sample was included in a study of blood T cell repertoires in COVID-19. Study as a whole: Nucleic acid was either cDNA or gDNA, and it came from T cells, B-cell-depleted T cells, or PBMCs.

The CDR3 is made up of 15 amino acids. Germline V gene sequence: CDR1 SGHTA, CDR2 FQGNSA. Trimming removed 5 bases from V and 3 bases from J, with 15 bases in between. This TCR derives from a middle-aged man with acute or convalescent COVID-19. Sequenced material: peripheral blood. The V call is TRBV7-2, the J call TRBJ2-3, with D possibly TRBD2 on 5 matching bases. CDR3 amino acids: CASSKAVKGTDTQYF. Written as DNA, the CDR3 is TGTGCCAGCAGCAAAGCGGTAAAGGGTACAGATACGCAGTATTTT. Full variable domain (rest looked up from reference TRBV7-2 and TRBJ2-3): GAGVSQSPSNKVTEKGKDVELRCDPISGHTALYWYRQSLGQGLEFLIYFQGNSAPDKSGLPSDRFSAERTGGSVSTLTIQRTQQEDSAVYLCASSKAVKGTDTQYFGPGTRLTVL.